Below, 16 T cell receptor beta chains from the same sample are listed, as sequenced in a study of shared clonotypes between healthy human individuals. The method was immunoSEQ multiplex PCR; TCRdb's version includes in-frame clones alone and lacks a portion of them. The data contain about 990,000 clones, approximately 78% of them singletons. The sequenced sample was memory CD4+ T cells from PBMCs. The subset was: CD45RA-negative fraction. These receptors originate from a man aged 18 to 30 in good health. Some clones in this sample may be carry-over from other donors' samples.

The chain combines TRBV27 with TRBJ2-5; 7 bases fit TRBD2. Unmatched junction bases numbered 15, after V lost 1 base and J lost 7 bases. This CDR3 spans 17 amino acids. Germline CDR1 MNHEY, CDR2 SMNVEV (reference sequence). CDR3 coding DNA: TGTGCCAGCAGTTTATTGGGGGAGGGAGGTTCAAGAGGGACCCAGTACTTC. Protein product: CASSLLGEGGSRGTQYF.

This chain links TRBV28 with TRBJ2-4; the D gene is possibly TRBD1 (5 bases). V was clipped by 8 bases and J by 0 bases, with 11 bases between them. Germline assignment: CDR1 MDHEN and CDR2 SYDVKM. The CDR3 is made up of 14 amino acids. CDR3 sequence: CASGQTAAKNIQYF. CDR3 bases: TGTGCCAGCGGACAAACTGCAGCCAAAAACATTCAGTACTTC.

This sequence joins TRBV5-1 and TRBJ2-2; 8 nucleotides align to TRBD2. The V segment lost 4 bases and the J segment 5 bases; nucleotides outside the gene matches: 7. This CDR3 is built from 15 residues. In germline, CDR1 is SGHRS, CDR2 YFSETQ. The CDR3 here is CASSPRAGVTGELFF. Here the CDR3 DNA reads TGCGCCAGCAGCCCTCGAGCGGGAGTAACCGGGGAGCTGTTTTTT. The full variable domain, completed using reference TRBV5-1 and TRBJ2-2, is KAGVTQTPRYLIKTRGQQVTLSCSPISGHRSVSWYQQTPGQGLQFLFEYFSETQRNKGNFPGRFSGRQFSNSRSEMNVSTLELGDSALYLCASSPRAGVTGELFFGEGSRLTVL.

This clone was counted once. This sequence joins TRBV2 and TRBJ2-5; D gene uncertain. Germline CDR1 SNHLY, CDR2 FYNNEI. Trimming took 3 bases from V and 1 from J, leaving 6 bases between them. The CDR3 totals 13 residues. As DNA, the CDR3 is TGTGCCAGCAGTGACTGGGGCCAAGAGACCCAGTACTTC. Protein sequence: CASSDWGQETQYF.

Of note for this clone: Being one base from a much bigger clone, this may be a read error. V and J are TRBV29-1 and TRBJ1-1; D gene uncertain. V was pared by 5 bases and J by 1 base, with 5 bases between. Germline CDR1 is SQVTM and CDR2 is ANQGSEA. This CDR3 is 11 amino acids long. CDR3 region: CSVNRNTEAFF. The CDR3 nucleotides are TGCAGCGTTAACAGGAACACTGAAGCTTTCTTT.

There are a few counts of this clone. The chain has TRBV7-9 and TRBJ1-2; D may be TRBD1 (5 bases). CDR3 size: 14 residues. V was shortened by 5 bases and J by 3 bases, with 13 bases between the two germline ends. Per the germline V gene, CDR1 is SEHNR and CDR2 is FQNEAQ (reference sequence). For the CDR3, the DNA is TGTGCCAGCAGCCTCATGGGGCAGGACTATGGCTACACCTTC. This encodes CASSLMGQDYGYTF.

The chain uses TRBV19 and TRBJ1-4; D is uncertain. V lost 4 bases to trimming and J lost 4 bases, with 7 bases between them. This CDR3 has 13 residues. Germline lookup yields CDR1 LNHDA and CDR2 SQIVND (reference sequence). CDR3 region: CASSRAVNEKLFF. The CDR3 nucleotides read TGTGCCAGTAGTAGGGCAGTTAATGAAAAACTGTTTTTT.

This chain connects TRBV28 to TRBJ1-2; maybe TRBD1 (5 bases). The CDR3 is made up of 13 amino acids. Germline lookup yields CDR1 MDHEN and CDR2 SYDVKM. The germline V and J ends were trimmed by 6 bases and 3 bases, with 11 bases remaining between them. CDR3 DNA: TGTGCCAGCAGACCAGGGCTTCACTATGGCTACACCTTC. This codes for CASRPGLHYGYTF.

Details on this clone: One end of the junction varies from germline; a read error may be responsible. The rearrangement uses TRBV7-3 and TRBJ2-7; D call uncertain. The germline V gene has CDR1 SGHTA and CDR2 FQGTGA. CDR3 length: 14 amino acids. The DNA for the CDR3 is TGTGCCAGCAGCCTAACACCGGGCGTTAACGAGCAGTACTTC. As protein: CASSLTPGVNEQYF.

A few counts support this clone. The gene calls are TRBV27 and TRBJ1-2; D might be TRBD1 (5 bases). Germline CDR1 reads MNHEY; CDR2 reads SMNVEV (reference sequence). V lost 9 bases to trimming and J lost 2 bases, with 13 bases between them. The CDR3 length is 13 residues. In nucleotides, the CDR3 is TGTGCCAGTCGATTGGGGCTGAACTATGGCTACACCTTC. Protein product: CASRLGLNYGYTF.

This clone occurred a few times. The genes are TRBV30 and TRBJ1-4; D remains ambiguous. The V end was cut by 3 bases, the J end by 6 bases, with 8 bases between. CDR3 length: 12 residues. Germline CDR1 reads GTSNPN; CDR2 reads SVGIG (reference sequence). The CDR3 loop is CAWSGEDEKLFF. The CDR3 DNA follows: TGTGCCTGGAGCGGGGAGGATGAAAAACTGTTTTTT.

The CDR3 protein is CASSNPGTVSGNTIYF. DNA of the CDR3: TGTGCCAGCAGCAACCCAGGGACGGTCTCTGGAAACACCATATATTTT. The chain joins TRBV28 to TRBJ1-3; tentatively, D is TRBD1 (5 bases). Germline V gene data show CDR1 as MDHEN and CDR2 as SYDVKM. The CDR3 has 16 residues. V was shortened by 6 bases and J by 0 bases, with 15 bases between the two germline ends.

The gene calls are TRBV5-1 and TRBJ2-5, with 8 nucleotides matching TRBD2. This CDR3 comprises 16 residues. J gave up 2 bases and V 2 bases, and 8 bases lay outside the gene matches. The germline V gene has CDR1 SGHRS and CDR2 YFSETQ. The CDR3, as DNA: TGCGCCAGCAGCTTTTCCGGCGCGGGAGGACAAGAGACCCAGTACTTC. Translated, it gives CASSFSGAGGQETQYF.

The J gene is TRBJ2-7, the V gene TRBV28, with 8 bases aligning to TRBD1. CDR1 MDHEN and CDR2 SYDVKM come from the germline V gene. The CDR3 has 16 residues. Unmatched junction bases numbered 13, after V lost 5 bases and J lost 4 bases. The CDR3 here is CASSTITGGTMYEQYF. CDR3 DNA sequence: TGTGCCAGCAGTACTATTACAGGGGGTACCATGTACGAGCAGTACTTC.

The chain is built from TRBV5-1 and TRBJ2-7; 11 bases align to TRBD2. CDR1 SGHRS and CDR2 YFSETQ come from the germline V gene. V was pared by 3 bases and J by 0 bases, with 5 bases of the junction left unmatched. The CDR3 runs to 16 residues. The CDR3 nucleotides read TGCGCCAGCAGCTCCCAAACTAGCGGGAGCTCCTACGAGCAGTACTTC. It is translated as CASSSQTSGSSYEQYF. The whole variable domain, filled in from reference TRBV5-1 and TRBJ2-7, reads KAGVTQTPRYLIKTRGQQVTLSCSPISGHRSVSWYQQTPGQGLQFLFEYFSETQRNKGNFPGRFSGRQFSNSRSEMNVSTLELGDSALYLCASSSQTSGSSYEQYFGPGTRLTVT.

The chain links TRBV28 to TRBJ1-6; D is unclear. CDR1 and CDR2 (germline): MDHEN, SYDVKM. This CDR3 spans 13 amino acids. V was pared by 5 bases and J by 4 bases, with 6 bases between. Here the CDR3 DNA reads TGTGCCAGCAGTCCAGAGTATAATTCACCCCTCCACTTT. It codes for CASSPEYNSPLHF.